The 20 T cell receptor beta chains given below trace back to one sample, sequenced in a study of blood T cell repertoires in COVID-19. Sequencing used immunoSEQ multiplex PCR; TCRdb keeps in-frame clones, though not all of them. Among 250,000 to 300,000 clones, over 75% were seen once, and the ten largest hold about a tenth. The sample was peripheral blood. These receptors came from a woman aged 70 to 79 with COVID-19, enrolled during active disease.

This clone has just one count. The V gene is TRBV5-1, the J gene TRBJ2-7; no clear D. Germline CDR1 is SGHRS and CDR2 is YFSETQ. There are 14 residues in the CDR3. The V and J ends lost 4 bases and 1 base respectively, with 12 bases between them. CDR3 coding DNA: TGCGCCAGCAGCCGACCTTCGGGTTCCTACGAGCAGTACTTC. Translated: CASSRPSGSYEQYF.

The V and J genes are TRBV7-9 and TRBJ1-1; 10 nucleotides match TRBD1. CDR3 size: 17 residues. V was pared by 8 bases and J by 5 bases, with 17 bases of the junction left unmatched. Germline CDR1 is SEHNR and CDR2 is FQNEAQ (reference sequence). CDR3 loop: CASRRPDRGPGGTEAFF. The CDR3 DNA reads TGTGCCAGCCGTAGGCCCGACAGGGGGCCGGGAGGGACTGAAGCTTTCTTT.

The chain carries TRBV5-1 and TRBJ1-2; D might be TRBD1 (6 bases). Germline CDR1 is SGHRS and CDR2 is YFSETQ. V dropped 4 bases and J dropped 6 bases, with 22 bases sitting between them. The CDR3 sequence is 16 residues long. The CDR3 region has the DNA TGCGCCAGCAGCCTCAATTTAAGAGGGGGGACTAATGGCTACACCTTC. It yields the protein CASSLNLRGGTNGYTF.

The chain employs TRBV6-5 and TRBJ2-7; 11 bases agree with TRBD1. The CDR3 runs 14 residues. V shed 2 bases and J 10 bases; nucleotides not matched to a gene: 7. The germline gives CDR1 MNHEY, CDR2 SVGAGI. The CDR3: CASSYTRTGGVQYF. In DNA form, the CDR3 reads TGTGCCAGCAGTTACACGCGGACAGGGGGCGTTCAGTACTTC.

The chain has TRBV7-3 and TRBJ2-7, with 8 nucleotides matching TRBD1. Germline trimming cut 5 bases from V and 6 bases from J; bases unmatched to any gene: 9. The CDR3 runs 14 residues. The germline CDR1 and CDR2 sequences are SGHTA and FQGTGA. The CDR3 DNA reads TGTGCCAGCAGCCCTACAGGGGGTCAAAGCGAGCAGTACTTC. Translation: CASSPTGGQSEQYF.

The chain recombines TRBV28 with TRBJ2-3, with TRBD1 as a possible D gene (7 bases). The germline V and J ends were trimmed by 2 bases and 4 bases, with 19 bases remaining between them. The germline gives CDR1 MDHEN, CDR2 SYDVKM. This CDR3 has 17 residues. The CDR3 spells CASSLGGPGQNSDTQYF. The CDR3 DNA follows: TGTGCCAGCAGTTTAGGGGGGCCGGGACAGAACTCAGATACGCAGTATTTT.

V is TRBV3-1 (or the pseudogene TRBV3-2) and J is TRBJ1-2; no reliable D call. CDR1 LGHDT and CDR2 YNNKEL come from the germline V gene (reference sequence). Deletions cut 3 bases from V and 4 bases from J, with 12 bases between. The CDR3 has 14 residues. The CDR3 DNA sequence: TGTGCCAGCAGCCAGGCTCCGGGTGTCTATGGCTACACCTTC. Amino acids: CASSQAPGVYGYTF.

This chain links TRBV5-1 with TRBJ2-7; a possible D gene is TRBD2 (6 bases). Germline V gene lookup returns CDR1 SGHRS and CDR2 YFSETQ. Trimming shortened V by 5 bases and J by 6 bases, and 12 bases separated the two germline ends. The CDR3 spans 12 residues. The CDR3 region is CASRGTSPEQYF. The CDR3 DNA reads TGCGCCAGCAGAGGGACTTCGCCCGAGCAGTACTTC.

This rearrangement joins TRBV27 to TRBJ1-6; possibly TRBD1 for D (6 bases). V was cut by 4 bases and J by 10 bases, with 11 bases left in between. CDR1 is MNHEY, CDR2 SMNVEV, per germline (reference sequence). The CDR3 extends over 13 amino acids. CDR3 DNA sequence: TGTGCCAGCAGTTCCAGGGGCTGGTCACCCCTCCACTTT. It encodes CASSSRGWSPLHF.

The chain is built from TRBV20-1 and TRBJ2-7; 11 bases line up with TRBD2. After removal of 3 bases from V and 4 bases from J, the junction contained 5 bases not matched to a gene. Germline V gives CDR1 DFQATT, CDR2 SNEGSKA (reference sequence). The CDR3 is 14 amino acids. CDR3 coding DNA: TGCAGTGCTAGTACAACTAGCGGGAGATACGAGCAGTACTTC. This encodes CSASTTSGRYEQYF.

J is TRBJ2-2 and V is TRBV9, with a tentative D call TRBD1 (6 bases). Trimming shortened V by 4 bases and J by 3 bases, and 13 bases separated the two germline ends. The CDR3 extends over 15 amino acids. CDR1 is SGDLS and CDR2 is YYNGEE in the germline V gene. The CDR3 sequence: CASSTTDSYTGELFF. The CDR3 DNA follows: TGTGCCAGCAGCACGACGGACAGCTACACCGGGGAGCTGTTTTTT.

This clone was observed a few times. V usage is TRBV9 and J usage is TRBJ2-1; the D gene is possibly TRBD1 (5 bases). This CDR3 spans 16 amino acids. Trimming left V 0 bases short and J 6 bases short, with 16 bases between. Germline V gives CDR1 SGDLS, CDR2 YYNGEE. The CDR3 DNA follows: TGTGCCAGCAGCGTAGCAGCAGACAGCAGTGTCAATGAGCAGTTCTTC. Translated, it gives CASSVAADSSVNEQFF. Full variable domain (outside the CDR3, taken from reference TRBV9 and TRBJ2-1): DSGVTQTPKHLITATGQRVTLRCSPRSGDLSVYWYQQSLDQGLQFLIQYYNGEERAKGNILERFSAQQFPDLHSELNLSSLELGDSALYFCASSVAADSSVNEQFFGPGTRLTVL.

This chain joins TRBV6-4 and TRBJ2-2; TRBD2 agrees at 8 bases. Germline loops: CDR1 MRHNA, CDR2 SNTAGT. V lost 3 bases, J lost 7 bases, and 10 bases stayed unmatched. This CDR3 is 16 amino acids long. The CDR3 loop is CASSESGLAGVGELFF. The CDR3 DNA reads TGTGCCAGCAGTGAATCAGGGCTAGCGGGCGTCGGGGAGCTGTTTTTT.

The J gene is TRBJ2-2, the V gene TRBV4-1, with D unresolved. The CDR3 consists of 15 residues. Germline values: CDR1 MGHRA, CDR2 YSYEKL. Trimming took off 0 bases at V and 4 bases at J, with 9 bases between the two ends. CDR3 in amino acids: CASSQDFVGTGELFF. The CDR3 DNA reads as TGCGCCAGCAGCCAAGATTTCGTCGGCACCGGGGAGCTGTTTTTT.

This clone was counted only a few times. The chain is built from TRBV6-2 or TRBV6-3 and TRBJ2-7, with a weak D call TRBD1 (6 bases). Trimming shortened V by 5 bases and J by 6 bases, and 17 bases separated the two germline ends. Germline-derived CDR1 and CDR2 are MNHEY and SVGEGT. The CDR3 has 14 residues. The CDR3 is CASSRTGLEGEQYF. Written as DNA, the CDR3 is TGTGCCAGCAGTCGAACAGGGCTAGAAGGCGAGCAGTACTTC.

The genes are TRBV19 and TRBJ1-5; 8 bases match TRBD1. The germline V gene encodes CDR1 LNHDA and CDR2 SQIVND (reference sequence). Losses at the gene ends were 7 bases for V and 7 bases for J; bases not matched to a gene: 12. This CDR3 spans 15 amino acids. CDR3 sequence (DNA): TGTGCCAGTACCTCTATGACAGGGGTCAGACAGCCCCAGCATTTT. Translation gives CASTSMTGVRQPQHF.

V usage is TRBV5-1 and J usage is TRBJ2-7; 8 positions match TRBD2. Germline V gives CDR1 SGHRS, CDR2 YFSETQ. The CDR3 totals 15 residues. J gave up 3 bases and V 3 bases, and 8 bases lay outside the gene matches. CDR3 in DNA: TGCGCCAGCAGCTCCCTTGGCGGGAGGAGCTACGAGCAGTACTTC. This translates into CASSSLGGRSYEQYF.

V usage is TRBV9 and J usage is TRBJ1-1, with 8 bases lining up with TRBD1. Losses at the gene ends were 2 bases for V and 5 bases for J; bases not matched to a gene: 5. This CDR3 comprises 14 residues. Germline V lookup: CDR1 SGDLS, CDR2 YYNGEE. For the CDR3, the DNA is TGTGCCAGCAGCGTGACAGGGGAGGAGACTGAAGCTTTCTTT. Translated, it gives CASSVTGEETEAFF.

The chain recombines TRBV9 with TRBJ2-2; possible D gene TRBD2, 6 bases. CDR1 SGDLS and CDR2 YYNGEE come from the germline V gene. CDR3 length: 15 amino acids. The V end lost 4 bases, the J end lost 5 bases, and 15 bases lay between the germline ends. CDR3 region: CASSPGGIGTGELFF. In DNA form, the CDR3 reads TGTGCCAGCAGCCCAGGCGGGATTGGGACCGGGGAGCTGTTTTTT.

This sequence joins TRBV10-3 and TRBJ1-1; TRBD1 matches at 7 bases. Germline loops: CDR1 ENHRY, CDR2 SYGVKD. After removal of 7 bases from V and 1 base from J, the junction contained 12 bases not matched to a gene. This CDR3 is 16 amino acids long. The CDR3 reads CAITPGQTGRNTEAFF. The CDR3 DNA sequence: TGTGCCATCACCCCGGGACAGACCGGTAGGAACACTGAAGCTTTCTTT.